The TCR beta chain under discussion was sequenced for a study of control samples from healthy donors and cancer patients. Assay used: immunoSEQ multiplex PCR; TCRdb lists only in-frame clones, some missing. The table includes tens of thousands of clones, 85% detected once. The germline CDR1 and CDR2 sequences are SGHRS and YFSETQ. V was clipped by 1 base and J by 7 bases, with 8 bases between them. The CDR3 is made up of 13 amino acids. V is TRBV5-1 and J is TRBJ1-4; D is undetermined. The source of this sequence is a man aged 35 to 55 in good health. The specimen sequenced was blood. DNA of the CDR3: TGCGCCAGCAGCTTGCCCAACGTTGAAAAACTGTTTTTT. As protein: CASSLPNVEKLFF.